These 11 T cell receptor beta chains share one sample of origin, sequenced in a study of cytomegalovirus exposure and HLA in healthy donors. The PCR had 60 Vbeta and 13 Jbeta primers. Sequencing was performed with immunoSEQ multiplex PCR; in TCRdb, only in-frame clones are kept and a portion is missing. The sample yields under 35,000 clones, 65% to 75% seen once. The specimen sequenced was PBMCs. The receptors shown here come from a man in his forties or fifties in good health and CMV-seropositive.

V usage is TRBV29-1 and J usage is TRBJ2-1, with 13 bases lining up with TRBD2. The V and J ends lost 5 bases and 8 bases, in that order; junction bases with no gene match: 6. Looked up from germline, CDR1 is SQVTM and CDR2 is ANQGSEA. This CDR3 spans 14 amino acids. This chain's CDR3 is CSVRGLAGLDEQFF. CDR3 coding DNA: TGCAGCGTTCGGGGACTAGCGGGATTGGATGAGCAGTTCTTC.

The V gene is TRBV7-9, the J gene TRBJ1-1, with D maybe TRBD1 (5 bases). V shed 4 bases and J shed 5 bases, with 8 bases lying between them. The germline CDR1 and CDR2 sequences are SEHNR and FQNEAQ (reference sequence). This CDR3 is built from 12 residues. As DNA, the CDR3 is TGTGCCAGCAGCTCGAAGGGGACTGAAGCTTTCTTT. Residues: CASSSKGTEAFF.

This chain links TRBV4-2 with TRBJ2-1, with 9 bases identical to TRBD2. V was clipped by 0 bases and J by 7 bases; unmatched bases: 4. The CDR3 runs 15 residues. Germline V CDR1 and CDR2: LGHNA, YNFKEQ. The CDR3 region is CASSQDLAGNNEQFF. Here the CDR3 DNA reads TGTGCCAGCAGCCAAGATCTAGCGGGAAATAATGAGCAGTTCTTC.

This chain connects TRBV28 to TRBJ1-5; D uncertain. The V end was cut by 3 bases, the J end by 4 bases, with 13 bases between. The CDR3 extends over 15 amino acids. Germline V gives CDR1 MDHEN, CDR2 SYDVKM. For the CDR3, the DNA is TGTGCCAGCAGTTTTACTCACGCCAGGAATCAGCCCCAGCATTTT. Encoded protein: CASSFTHARNQPQHF.

The chain links TRBV5-1 to TRBJ1-1; TRBD1 agrees at 11 bases. This CDR3 has 15 residues. V gave up 4 bases and J gave up 3 bases; unmatched junction bases: 5. Germline V lookup: CDR1 SGHRS, CDR2 YFSETQ. CDR3 DNA sequence: TGCGCCAGCAGCCCGAGGACAGGGGGCTACACTGAAGCTTTCTTT. It is translated as CASSPRTGGYTEAFF. Full variable domain (remainder filled in from reference TRBV5-1 and TRBJ1-1): KAGVTQTPRYLIKTRGQQVTLSCSPISGHRSVSWYQQTPGQGLQFLFEYFSETQRNKGNFPGRFSGRQFSNSRSEMNVSTLELGDSALYLCASSPRTGGYTEAFFGQGTRLTVV.

The chain carries TRBV29-1 and TRBJ2-1; 14 bases agree with TRBD2. The trim removed 7 bases at V and 10 bases at J, leaving 6 bases unmatched. This CDR3 is 13 amino acids long. Looked up from germline, CDR1 is SQVTM and CDR2 is ANQGSEA. The DNA for the CDR3 is TGCAGCGACCAGGGACTAGCGGGGGCCGAGCAGTTCTTC. Protein: CSDQGLAGAEQFF.

This clone was recorded a few times. Written as DNA, the CDR3 is TGCAGCGTTGCCCCTCTAACTGAAGCTTTCTTT. This codes for CSVAPLTEAFF. The V call is TRBV29-1, the J call TRBJ1-1; the D is unclear. The V gene's germline CDR1 is SQVTM and CDR2 ANQGSEA. V was shortened by 4 bases and J by 5 bases, with 8 bases between the two germline ends. There are 11 residues in the CDR3.

The CDR3 region has the DNA TGCGCCAGCAGCCAAGATAGTAGCGGGAGTGTAGAGACCCAGTACTTC. It is translated as CASSQDSSGSVETQYF. The chain employs TRBV4-1 and TRBJ2-5; 9 nucleotides align to TRBD2. The CDR3 totals 16 residues. Germline lookup yields CDR1 MGHRA and CDR2 YSYEKL. V gave up 0 bases and J gave up 4 bases; unmatched junction bases: 6.

This chain uses TRBV2 with TRBJ2-5; 11 bases agree with TRBD1. Germline lookup yields CDR1 SNHLY and CDR2 FYNNEI. The CDR3 consists of 13 residues. V dropped 6 bases and J dropped 5; count of bases not matched to a gene: 2. The CDR3 bases are TGTGCCAGCAGAGGGACAGGGGGGGAGACCCAGTACTTC. It specifies CASRGTGGETQYF.

This clone was observed a handful of times. The CDR3 coding sequence is TGTGCCAGCAGCCAAGATTATCTCGGGGGACGAGTTTATACGCAGTATTTT. This sequence encodes CASSQDYLGGRVYTQYF. V gene TRBV4-2 combines with J gene TRBJ2-3; D is perhaps TRBD2 (6 bases). CDR1 and CDR2 (germline): LGHNA, YNFKEQ. This CDR3 is built from 17 residues. V gave up 0 bases and J gave up 7 bases, with 20 bases separating them.

This chain links TRBV7-2 with TRBJ2-5, with D tentatively TRBD1 (6 bases). Trimming took off 5 bases at V and 3 bases at J, with 13 bases between the two ends. CDR3 length equals 14 residues. Germline CDR1 reads SGHTA; CDR2 reads FQGNSA. The CDR3 DNA reads TGTGCCAGCAGCCGAGGGGGAGCGGAAGAGACCCAGTACTTC. Residues: CASSRGGAEETQYF.